This TCR beta chain emerged from a study of blood T cell repertoires in COVID-19. Study at large: The origin of the acute and convalescent COVID-19 samples was the United States, Italy and Spain. The analysed material was cDNA or gDNA that came from T cells, B-cell-depleted T cells, or PBMCs.

The assay was immunoSEQ multiplex PCR, and TCRdb's table has in-frame clones only and misses some. In the table there are 150,000 to 200,000 clones, approximately 95% of which are singletons. The specimen was peripheral blood. This receptor was taken from a woman aged 60-70 years with COVID-19, enrolled during active disease.

Written as DNA, the CDR3 is TGTGCCAGCTCGGACAGGAGCAATCAGCCCCAGCATTTT. Its protein product is CASSDRSNQPQHF. The V gene is TRBV18, the J gene TRBJ1-5, with 7 bases identical to TRBD1. J was trimmed by 1 base and V by 6 bases; bases with no gene match: 0. This CDR3 spans 13 amino acids. CDR1 KGHSH and CDR2 LQKENI come from the germline V gene.